The clone carrying this TCR beta chain came up a few times. Its target is unknown. Time point here: late sampling 161 to 241 days after vaccination in three convalescent patients. Treatment reported: approximately 9-day PBMC culture with coronavirus spike peptide pools or control peptides (ViraFEST assay). Cultured CD4+ T cell DNA underwent sequencing with the Oncomine TCR Beta short-read assay. TCRdb recomputed calls from the PCR reads with MiXCR, one row per CDR3 protein. This sample carries roughly 18,000 distinct CDR3 sequences, about 50% of them seen once, and the ten largest clones take less than 20%. Losses at the gene ends were 6 bases for V and 3 bases for J; bases not matched to a gene: 7. Germline lookup yields CDR1 DFQATT and CDR2 SNEGSKA (reference sequence). The length of the CDR3 is 14 residues. This sample is part of a study of vaccination and CD4 T cells after COVID-19.

The sample consisted of CD4+ T cells from blood, cultured in vitro, taken about 7 months after SARS-CoV-2 vaccination. The source is a human donor who had recovered from COVID-19. V gene TRBV20-1 combines with J gene TRBJ1-2; 10 bases fit TRBD1. This CDR3 is CSARDRGRDYGYTF. DNA for the CDR3: TGCAGTGCAAGGGACAGGGGAAGGGACTATGGCTACACCTTC.